This T cell receptor beta chain was sequenced during a study of tumor-infiltrating lymphocytes in primary liver carcinoma. This clonotype was found a few times. Unsorted whole blood supplied the blood RNA, and germline DNA was isolated too. Starting from approximately 470 ng of total RNA, TCR beta cDNA was produced with a primer in the constant region. Investigators got TCR beta libraries out of three nested multiplex PCR rounds, done with slightly modified ARM-PCR. TCRdb re-analysed the multiplex PCR reads in MiXCR, keeping a single row per CDR3 protein. The sample lists 300,000 to 350,000 distinct CDR3 sequences, roughly three fifths occurring once. Material: peripheral blood. The receptor comes from a woman in her thirties with primary liver carcinoma and hepatitis B virus infection.

The CDR3 region has the DNA TGTGCCAGCAGCGTCACAGGACTCCCCTACGAGCAGTACTTC. Translating gives CASSVTGLPYEQYF. The rearrangement joins TRBV6-1 to TRBJ2-7; D tentatively fits TRBD1 or TRBD2 (5 bases each). The CDR3 contains 14 residues. The ends were cut back, 6 bases at V and 2 bases at J, with 14 bases in the middle. The germline V gene has CDR1 MNHNS and CDR2 SASEGT.